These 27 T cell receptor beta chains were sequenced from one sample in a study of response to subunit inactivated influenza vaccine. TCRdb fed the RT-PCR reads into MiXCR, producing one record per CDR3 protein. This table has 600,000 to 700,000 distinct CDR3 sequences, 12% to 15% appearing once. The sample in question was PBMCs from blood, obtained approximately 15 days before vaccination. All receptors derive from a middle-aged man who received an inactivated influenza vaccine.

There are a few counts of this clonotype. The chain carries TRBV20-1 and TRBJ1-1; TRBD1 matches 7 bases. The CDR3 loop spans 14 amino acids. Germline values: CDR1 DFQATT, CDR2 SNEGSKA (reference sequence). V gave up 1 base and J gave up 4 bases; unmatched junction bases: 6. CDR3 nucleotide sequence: TGCAGTGCTAGAGGGGACAGTTTTACCACTGAAGCTTTCTTT. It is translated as CSARGDSFTTEAFF.

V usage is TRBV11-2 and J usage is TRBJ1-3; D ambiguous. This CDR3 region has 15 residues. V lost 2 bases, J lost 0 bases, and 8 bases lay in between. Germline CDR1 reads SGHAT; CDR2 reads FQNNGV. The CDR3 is CASSLIRSSGNTIYF. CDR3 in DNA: TGTGCCAGCAGCTTAATACGAAGCTCTGGAAACACCATATATTTT. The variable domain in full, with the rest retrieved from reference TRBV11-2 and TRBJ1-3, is EAGVAQSPRYKIIEKRQSVAFWCNPISGHATLYWYQQILGQGPKLLIQFQNNGVVDDSQLPKDRFSAERLKGVDSTLKIQPAKLEDSAVYLCASSLIRSSGNTIYFGEGSWLTVV.

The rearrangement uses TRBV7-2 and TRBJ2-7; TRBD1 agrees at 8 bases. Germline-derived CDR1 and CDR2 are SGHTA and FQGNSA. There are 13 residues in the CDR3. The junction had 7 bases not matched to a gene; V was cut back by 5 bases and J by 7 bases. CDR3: CASSRTGRGEQYF. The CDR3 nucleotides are TGTGCCAGCAGCCGGACAGGGCGTGGGGAGCAGTACTTC.

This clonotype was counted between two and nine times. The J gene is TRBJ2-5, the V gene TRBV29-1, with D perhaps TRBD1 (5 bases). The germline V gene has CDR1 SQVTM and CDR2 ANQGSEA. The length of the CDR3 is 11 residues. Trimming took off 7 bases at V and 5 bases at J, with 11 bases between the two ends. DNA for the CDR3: TGCAGCGCCGAAGGGGTGGAGACCCAGTACTTC. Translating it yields CSAEGVETQYF.

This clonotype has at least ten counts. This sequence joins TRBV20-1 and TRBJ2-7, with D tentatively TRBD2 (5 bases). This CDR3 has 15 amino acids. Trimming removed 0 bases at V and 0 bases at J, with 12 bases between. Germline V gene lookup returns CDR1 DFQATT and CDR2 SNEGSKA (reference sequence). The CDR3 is CSAREGQRNSYEQYF. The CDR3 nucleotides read TGCAGTGCTAGAGAAGGCCAGCGGAACTCCTACGAGCAGTACTTC.

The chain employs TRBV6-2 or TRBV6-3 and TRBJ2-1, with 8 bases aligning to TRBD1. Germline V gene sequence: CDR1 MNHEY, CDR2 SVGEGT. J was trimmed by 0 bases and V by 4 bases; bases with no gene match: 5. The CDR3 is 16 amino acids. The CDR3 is CASSSGQASSYNEQFF. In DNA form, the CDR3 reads TGTGCCAGCAGTTCGGGACAGGCCAGCTCCTACAATGAGCAGTTCTTC.

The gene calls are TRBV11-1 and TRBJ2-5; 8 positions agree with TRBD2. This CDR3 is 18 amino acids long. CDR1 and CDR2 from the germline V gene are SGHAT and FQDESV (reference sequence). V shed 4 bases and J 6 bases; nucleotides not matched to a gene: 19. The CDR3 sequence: CASSSAHLDTSGHQTQYF. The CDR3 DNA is TGTGCCAGCAGCTCAGCCCACCTTGACACTAGCGGACACCAGACCCAGTACTTC.

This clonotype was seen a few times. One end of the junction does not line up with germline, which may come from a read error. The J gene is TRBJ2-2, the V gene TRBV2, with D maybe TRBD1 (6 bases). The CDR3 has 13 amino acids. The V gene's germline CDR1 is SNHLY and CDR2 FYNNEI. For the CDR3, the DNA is TGTGCCAGCAGTCAAGCAGGGGCCGGGGAGCTGTTTTTT. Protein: CASSQAGAGELFF.

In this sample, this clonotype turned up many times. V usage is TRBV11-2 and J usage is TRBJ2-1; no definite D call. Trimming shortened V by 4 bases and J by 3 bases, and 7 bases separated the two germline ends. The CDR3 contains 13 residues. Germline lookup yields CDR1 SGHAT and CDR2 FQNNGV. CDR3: CASSSLGYNEQFF. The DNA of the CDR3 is TGTGCCAGCAGCTCGCTAGGCTACAATGAGCAGTTCTTC.

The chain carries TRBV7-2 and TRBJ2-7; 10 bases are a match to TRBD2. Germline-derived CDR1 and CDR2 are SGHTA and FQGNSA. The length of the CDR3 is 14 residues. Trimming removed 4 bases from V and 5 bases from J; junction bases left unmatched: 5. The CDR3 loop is CASSSAGGRDEQYF. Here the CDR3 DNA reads TGTGCCAGCAGCTCAGCGGGAGGGAGGGACGAGCAGTACTTC.

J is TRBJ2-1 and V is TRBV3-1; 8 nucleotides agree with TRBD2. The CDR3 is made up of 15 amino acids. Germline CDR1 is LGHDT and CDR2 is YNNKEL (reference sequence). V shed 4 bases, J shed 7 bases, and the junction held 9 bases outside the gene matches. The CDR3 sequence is CASSPTGTRRNEQFF. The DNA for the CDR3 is TGTGCCAGCAGCCCCACCGGGACTAGAAGGAATGAGCAGTTCTTC.

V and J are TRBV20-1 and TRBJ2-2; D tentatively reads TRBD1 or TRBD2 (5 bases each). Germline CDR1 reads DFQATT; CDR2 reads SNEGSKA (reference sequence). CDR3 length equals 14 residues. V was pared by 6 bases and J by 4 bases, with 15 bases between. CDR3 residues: CSANSGTATGELFF. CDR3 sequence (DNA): TGCAGTGCAAATTCCGGGACGGCCACCGGGGAGCTGTTTTTT.

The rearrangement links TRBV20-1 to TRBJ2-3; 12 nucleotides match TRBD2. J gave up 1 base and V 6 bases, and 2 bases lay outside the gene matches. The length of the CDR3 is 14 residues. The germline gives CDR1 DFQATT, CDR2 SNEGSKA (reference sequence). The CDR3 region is CSAGLAGRTDTQYF. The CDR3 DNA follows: TGCAGTGCCGGACTAGCGGGACGCACAGATACGCAGTATTTT.

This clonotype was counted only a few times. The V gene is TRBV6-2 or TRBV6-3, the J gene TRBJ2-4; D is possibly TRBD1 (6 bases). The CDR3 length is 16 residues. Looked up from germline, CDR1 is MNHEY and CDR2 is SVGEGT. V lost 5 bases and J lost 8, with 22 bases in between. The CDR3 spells CASSTGTSLKMDIQYF. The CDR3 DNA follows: TGTGCCAGCAGTACTGGGACAAGCCTGAAAATGGACATTCAGTACTTC.

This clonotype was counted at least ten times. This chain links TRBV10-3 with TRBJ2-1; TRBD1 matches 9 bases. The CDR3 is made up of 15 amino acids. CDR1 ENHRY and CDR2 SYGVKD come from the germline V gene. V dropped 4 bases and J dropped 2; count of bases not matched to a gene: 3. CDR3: CAISGNRGPYNEQFF. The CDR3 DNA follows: TGTGCCATCAGTGGTAACAGGGGGCCCTACAATGAGCAGTTCTTC.

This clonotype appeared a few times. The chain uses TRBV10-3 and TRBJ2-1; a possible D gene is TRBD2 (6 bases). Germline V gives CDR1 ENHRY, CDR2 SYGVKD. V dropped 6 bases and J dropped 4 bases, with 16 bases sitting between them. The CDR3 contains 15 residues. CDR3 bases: TGTGCCATCAGCCGAGCCGGAGGGTTATACAATGAGCAGTTCTTC. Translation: CAISRAGGLYNEQFF.

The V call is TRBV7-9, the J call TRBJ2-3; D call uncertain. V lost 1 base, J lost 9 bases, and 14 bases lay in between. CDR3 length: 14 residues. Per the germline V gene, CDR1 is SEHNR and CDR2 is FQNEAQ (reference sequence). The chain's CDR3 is CASSLDDFLGTQYF. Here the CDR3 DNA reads TGTGCCAGCAGCTTAGACGACTTCTTGGGCACGCAGTATTTT.

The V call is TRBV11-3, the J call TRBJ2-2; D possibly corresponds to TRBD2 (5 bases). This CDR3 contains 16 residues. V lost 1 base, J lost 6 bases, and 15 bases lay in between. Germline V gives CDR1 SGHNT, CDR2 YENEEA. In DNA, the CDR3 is TGTGCCAGCAGCTTAGTCGGGCTAGCTGGCCCCGGGGAGCTGTTTTTT. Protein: CASSLVGLAGPGELFF.

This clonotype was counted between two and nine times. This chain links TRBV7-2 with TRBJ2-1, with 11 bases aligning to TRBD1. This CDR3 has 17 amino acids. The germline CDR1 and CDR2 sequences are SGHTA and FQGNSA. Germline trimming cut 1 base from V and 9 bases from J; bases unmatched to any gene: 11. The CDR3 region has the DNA TGTGCCAGCAGCTTAGTCTCACCGGGACAGGGGGGAGGTGAGCAGTTCTTC. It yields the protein CASSLVSPGQGGGEQFF.

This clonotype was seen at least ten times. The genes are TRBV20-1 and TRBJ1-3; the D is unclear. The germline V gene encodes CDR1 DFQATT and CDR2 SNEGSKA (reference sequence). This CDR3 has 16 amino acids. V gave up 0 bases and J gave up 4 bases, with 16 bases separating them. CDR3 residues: CSARDVGSFAGNTIYF. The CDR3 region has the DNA TGCAGTGCTAGAGATGTGGGAAGCTTCGCAGGAAACACCATATATTTT.

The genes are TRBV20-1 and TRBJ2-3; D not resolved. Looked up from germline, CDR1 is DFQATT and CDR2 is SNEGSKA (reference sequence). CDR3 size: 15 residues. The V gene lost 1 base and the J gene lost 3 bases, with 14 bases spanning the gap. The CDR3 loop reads CSARGFGSSTDTQYF. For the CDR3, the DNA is TGCAGTGCTAGAGGGTTCGGCAGTTCTACAGATACGCAGTATTTT.

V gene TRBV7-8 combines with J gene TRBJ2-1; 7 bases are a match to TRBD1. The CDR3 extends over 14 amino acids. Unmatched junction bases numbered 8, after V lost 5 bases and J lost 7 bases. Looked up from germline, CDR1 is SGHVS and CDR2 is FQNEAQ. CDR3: CASSANRGGNEQFF. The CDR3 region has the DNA TGTGCCAGCAGCGCTAACAGGGGTGGTAATGAGCAGTTCTTC.

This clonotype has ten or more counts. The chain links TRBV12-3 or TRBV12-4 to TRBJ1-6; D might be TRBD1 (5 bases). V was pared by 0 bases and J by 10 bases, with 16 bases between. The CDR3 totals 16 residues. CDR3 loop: CASSLAGLKRGSPLHF. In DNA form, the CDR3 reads TGTGCCAGCAGTTTAGCGGGACTAAAGAGAGGGTCACCCCTCCACTTT.

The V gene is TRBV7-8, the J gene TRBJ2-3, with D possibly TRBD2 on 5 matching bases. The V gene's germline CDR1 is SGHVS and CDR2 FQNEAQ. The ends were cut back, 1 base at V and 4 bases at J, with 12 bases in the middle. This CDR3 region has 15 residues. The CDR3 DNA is TGTGCCAGCAGCTTAGTTCCCGGGGTGGCAGATACGCAGTATTTT. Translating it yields CASSLVPGVADTQYF.

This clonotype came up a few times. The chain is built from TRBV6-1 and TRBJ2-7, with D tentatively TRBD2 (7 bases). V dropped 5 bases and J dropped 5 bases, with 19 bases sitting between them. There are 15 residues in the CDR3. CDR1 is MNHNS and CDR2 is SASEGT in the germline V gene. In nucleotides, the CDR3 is TGTGCCAGCAGTCTCCCGGGGGCGGGAGCCCACGAGCAGTACTTC. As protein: CASSLPGAGAHEQYF.

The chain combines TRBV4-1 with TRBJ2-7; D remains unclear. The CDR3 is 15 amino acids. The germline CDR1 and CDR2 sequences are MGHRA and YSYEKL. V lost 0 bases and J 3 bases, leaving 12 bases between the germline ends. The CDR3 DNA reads TGCGCCAGCAGCCAAGATGTGGTAATCGGCTACGAGCAGTACTTC. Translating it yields CASSQDVVIGYEQYF.

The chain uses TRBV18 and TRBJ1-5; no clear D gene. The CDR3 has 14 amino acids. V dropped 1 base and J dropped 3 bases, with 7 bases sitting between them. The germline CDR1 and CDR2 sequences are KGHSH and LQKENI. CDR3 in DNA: TGTGCCAGCTCACCACAGGGTAACAATCAGCCCCAGCATTTT. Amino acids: CASSPQGNNQPQHF.